The 11 T cell receptor beta chains below all came from one sample that was sequenced in a study of shared clonotypes between healthy human individuals. Sequencing used immunoSEQ multiplex PCR; TCRdb keeps in-frame clones, though not all of them. The sample comprises a few million clones, under 95% of which are singletons, and 0.37% rests with the top ten. The sample comprised naive CD4+ T cells from PBMCs. Documented subset: CD45RA+ positively selected. The receptor set was obtained from a man between 18 and 29 years old in good health. Some clones in this sample may be carry-over from other donors' samples.

This clone was found a few times. This sample also contains other DNA sequences that code for the same CDR3. The chain uses TRBV5-1 and TRBJ1-3; D ambiguous. V lost 0 bases and J lost 0, with 4 bases in between. The CDR3 contains 14 residues. Germline V gives CDR1 SGHRS, CDR2 YFSETQ. This chain's CDR3 is CASSLDLSGNTIYF. In nucleotides, the CDR3 is TGCGCCAGCAGCTTGGATCTCTCTGGAAACACCATATATTTT.

V is TRBV5-1 and J is TRBJ2-5, with D possibly being TRBD2 (6 bases). Germline CDR1 SGHRS, CDR2 YFSETQ. The V and J ends lost 4 bases and 2 bases respectively, with 15 bases between them. The CDR3 has 15 residues. CDR3 coding DNA: TGCGCCAGCAGCACCTGGGCCGGGGGTCAAGAGACCCAGTACTTC. Its translation is CASSTWAGGQETQYF.

V gene TRBV19 combines with J gene TRBJ2-1, with D hard to call. CDR1 and CDR2 (germline): LNHDA, SQIVND (reference sequence). The CDR3 is 15 amino acids. Trimming took 1 base from V and 0 from J, leaving 7 bases between them. CDR3 bases: TGTGCCAGTAGTATAGTTCGACTCTCCTACAATGAGCAGTTCTTC. Encoded protein: CASSIVRLSYNEQFF.

This chain connects TRBV7-7 to TRBJ2-1; 8 positions agree with TRBD1. CDR3 length: 15 amino acids. V shed 5 bases, J shed 5 bases, and the junction held 8 bases outside the gene matches. From germline, CDR1 is SSHAT and CDR2 FNYEAQ (reference sequence). CDR3 sequence (DNA): TGTGCCAGCAGCAGCTCGGACAGGGCTGACAATGAGCAGTTCTTC. Its translation: CASSSSDRADNEQFF.

The V and J genes are TRBV6-1 and TRBJ2-1; 7 bases fit TRBD1. V lost 4 bases to trimming and J lost 2 bases; unmatched junction nucleotides: 5. Germline V gene sequence: CDR1 MNHNS, CDR2 SASEGT. The CDR3 totals 15 residues. CDR3 in DNA: TGTGCCAGCAGTGTTCGGGACAGAACCTACAATGAGCAGTTCTTC. Protein: CASSVRDRTYNEQFF.

The chain couples TRBV7-9 to TRBJ1-5; D perhaps matches TRBD1 (6 bases). The CDR3 is 19 residues long. CDR1 is SEHNR, CDR2 FQNEAQ, per germline (reference sequence). The V and J ends lost 1 base and 0 bases respectively, with 19 bases between them. The CDR3 bases are TGTGCCAGCAGCTTAGGGGTAGGGGGAGGTGGATATAGCAATCAGCCCCAGCATTTT. Translated: CASSLGVGGGGYSNQPQHF. Variable domain in full (rest from reference TRBV7-9 and TRBJ1-5): DTGVSQNPRHKITKRGQNVTFRCDPISEHNRLYWYRQTLGQGPEFLTYFQNEAQLEKSRLLSDRFSAERPKGSFSTLEIQRTEQGDSAMYLCASSLGVGGGGYSNQPQHFGDGTRLSIL.

The chain carries TRBV28 and TRBJ2-7, with 7 bases lining up with TRBD1. The CDR3 contains 16 residues. The junction had 11 bases not matched to a gene; V was cut back by 4 bases and J by 2 bases. Germline lookup yields CDR1 MDHEN and CDR2 SYDVKM. The CDR3 bases are TGTGCCAGCAGTTCCTACCCCAAACAGGGGACCTACGAGCAGTACTTC. Its protein product is CASSSYPKQGTYEQYF.

This chain uses TRBV7-2 with TRBJ2-7; 8 bases line up with TRBD1. The CDR3 length is 15 residues. Germline trimming cut 4 bases from V and 2 bases from J; bases unmatched to any gene: 7. Germline lookup yields CDR1 SGHTA and CDR2 FQGNSA. The CDR3 region has the DNA TGTGCCAGCAGCTCGATGGGGACAGGTCCCTACGAGCAGTACTTC. This sequence encodes CASSSMGTGPYEQYF.

The rearrangement uses TRBV18 and TRBJ1-3; D possibly corresponds to TRBD1 (5 bases). Germline CDR1 is KGHSH and CDR2 is LQKENI. Trimming took 2 bases from V and 2 from J, leaving 7 bases between them. The CDR3 totals 14 residues. CDR3 DNA: TGTGCCAGCTCACCATTAGGGGCTGGAAACACCATATATTTT. Residues: CASSPLGAGNTIYF.

A remark on this clone: This sample includes further DNA sequences coding for the same CDR3. The chain couples TRBV5-1 to TRBJ1-2, with 8 bases fitting TRBD1. The germline V gene has CDR1 SGHRS and CDR2 YFSETQ. The CDR3 contains 15 residues. After removal of 4 bases from V and 1 base from J, the junction contained 6 bases not matched to a gene. CDR3 DNA sequence: TGCGCCAGCAGCCCGCCCGGACAGGGTAACTATGGCTACACCTTC. Its protein is CASSPPGQGNYGYTF.

This clone was counted a single time. V usage is TRBV5-8 and J usage is TRBJ2-7, with unresolved D. V lost 6 bases and J 0 bases, leaving 13 bases between the germline ends. The CDR3 is 14 amino acids. Per the germline V gene, CDR1 is SGHTS and CDR2 is YDEGEE. The CDR3 DNA reads as TGTGCCAGCAACCTTCGGTGGAGCTCCTACGAGCAGTACTTC. Its translation: CASNLRWSSYEQYF.